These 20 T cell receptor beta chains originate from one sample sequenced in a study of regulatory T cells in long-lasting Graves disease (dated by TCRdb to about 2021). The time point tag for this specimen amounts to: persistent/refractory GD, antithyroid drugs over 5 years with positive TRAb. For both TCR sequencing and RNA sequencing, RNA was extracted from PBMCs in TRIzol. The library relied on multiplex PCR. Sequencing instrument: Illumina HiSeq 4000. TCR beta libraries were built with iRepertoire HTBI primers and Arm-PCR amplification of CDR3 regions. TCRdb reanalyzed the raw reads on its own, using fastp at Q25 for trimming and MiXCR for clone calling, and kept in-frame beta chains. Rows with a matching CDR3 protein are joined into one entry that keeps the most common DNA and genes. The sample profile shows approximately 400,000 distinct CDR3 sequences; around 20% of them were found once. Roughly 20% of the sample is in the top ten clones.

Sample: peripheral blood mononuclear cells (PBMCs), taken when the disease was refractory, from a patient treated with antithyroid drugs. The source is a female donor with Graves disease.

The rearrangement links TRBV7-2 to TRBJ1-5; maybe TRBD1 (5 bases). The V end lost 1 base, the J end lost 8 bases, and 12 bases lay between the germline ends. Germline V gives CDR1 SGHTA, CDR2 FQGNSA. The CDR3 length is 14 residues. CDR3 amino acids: CASSLGQSAEPQHF. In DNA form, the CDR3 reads TGTGCCAGCAGCTTAGGACAGAGTGCGGAGCCCCAGCATTTT.

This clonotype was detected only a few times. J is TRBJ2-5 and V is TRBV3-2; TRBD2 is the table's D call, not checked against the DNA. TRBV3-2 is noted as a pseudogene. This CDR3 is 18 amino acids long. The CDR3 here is CASSQEALAGHPRETQYF. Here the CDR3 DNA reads TGTGCCAGCAGCCAAGAAGCCCTAGCGGGACACCCAAGGGAGACCCAGTACTTC.

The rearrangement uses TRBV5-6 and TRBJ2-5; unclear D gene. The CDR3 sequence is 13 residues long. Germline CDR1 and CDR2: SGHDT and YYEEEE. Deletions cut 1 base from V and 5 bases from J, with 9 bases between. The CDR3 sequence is CASSLIRYETQYF. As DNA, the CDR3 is TGTGCCAGCAGCTTGATTAGGTACGAGACCCAGTACTTC.

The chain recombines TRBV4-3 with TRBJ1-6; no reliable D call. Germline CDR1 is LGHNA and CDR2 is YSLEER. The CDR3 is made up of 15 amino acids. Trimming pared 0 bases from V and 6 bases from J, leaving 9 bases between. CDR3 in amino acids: CASSQEAGFNSPLHF. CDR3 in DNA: TGCGCCAGCAGCCAAGAAGCCGGATTTAATTCACCCCTCCACTTT.

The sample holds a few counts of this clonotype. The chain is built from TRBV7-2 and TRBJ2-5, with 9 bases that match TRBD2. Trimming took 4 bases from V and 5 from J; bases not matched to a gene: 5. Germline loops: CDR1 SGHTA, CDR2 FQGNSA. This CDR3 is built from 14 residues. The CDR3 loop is CASSSQAGGETQYF. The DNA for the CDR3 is TGTGCCAGCAGCTCACAAGCGGGAGGTGAGACCCAGTACTTC.

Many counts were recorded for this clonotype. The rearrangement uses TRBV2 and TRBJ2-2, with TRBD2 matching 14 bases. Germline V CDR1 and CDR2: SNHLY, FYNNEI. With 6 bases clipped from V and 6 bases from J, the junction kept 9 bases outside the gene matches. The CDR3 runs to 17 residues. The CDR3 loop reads CASSPGLAGANPGELFF. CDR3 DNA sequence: TGTGCCAGCAGCCCGGGACTAGCGGGAGCAAACCCCGGGGAGCTGTTTTTT. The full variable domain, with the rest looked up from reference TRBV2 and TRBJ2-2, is EPEVTQTPSHQVTQMGQEVILRCVPISNHLYFYWYRQILGQKVEFLVSFYNNEISEKSEIFDDQFSVERPDGSNFTLKIRSTKLEDSAMYFCASSPGLAGANPGELFFGEGSRLTVL.

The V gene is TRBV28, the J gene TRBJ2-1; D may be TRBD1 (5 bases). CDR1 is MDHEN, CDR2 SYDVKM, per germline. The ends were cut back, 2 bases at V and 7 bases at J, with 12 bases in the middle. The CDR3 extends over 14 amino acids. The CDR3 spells CASSLGAVSNEQFF. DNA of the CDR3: TGTGCCAGCAGTTTAGGGGCAGTTTCTAATGAGCAGTTCTTC.

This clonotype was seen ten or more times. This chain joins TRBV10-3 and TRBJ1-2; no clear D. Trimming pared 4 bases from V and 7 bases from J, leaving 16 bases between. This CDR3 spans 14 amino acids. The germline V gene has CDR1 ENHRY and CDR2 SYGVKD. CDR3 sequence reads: CAISVSGEISGYTF. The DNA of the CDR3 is TGTGCCATCAGTGTGAGCGGGGAAATTAGTGGCTACACCTTC.

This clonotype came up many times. The CDR3 is CASSSRTGLSNQPQHF. The CDR3 DNA is TGTGCCAGCAGTTCCCGGACAGGGCTTAGCAATCAGCCCCAGCATTTT. The genes are TRBV28 and TRBJ1-5; TRBD1 agrees at 8 bases. V dropped 4 bases and J dropped 0; count of bases not matched to a gene: 5. CDR3 length: 16 residues. Looked up from germline, CDR1 is MDHEN and CDR2 is SYDVKM. The full variable domain, in which reference TRBV28 and TRBJ1-5 provide the parts outside the CDR3, is DVKVTQSSRYLVKRTGEKVFLECVQDMDHENMFWYRQDPGLGLRLIYFSYDVKMKEKGDIPEGYSVSREKKERFSLILESASTNQTSMYLCASSSRTGLSNQPQHFGDGTRLSIL.

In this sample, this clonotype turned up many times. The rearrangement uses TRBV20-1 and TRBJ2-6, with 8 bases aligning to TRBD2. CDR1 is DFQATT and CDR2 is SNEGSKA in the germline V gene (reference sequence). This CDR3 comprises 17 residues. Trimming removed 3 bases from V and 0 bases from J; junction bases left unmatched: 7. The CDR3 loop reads CSASGLAGSSGANVLTF. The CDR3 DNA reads TGCAGTGCTAGCGGACTAGCCGGAAGCTCTGGGGCCAACGTCCTGACTTTC.

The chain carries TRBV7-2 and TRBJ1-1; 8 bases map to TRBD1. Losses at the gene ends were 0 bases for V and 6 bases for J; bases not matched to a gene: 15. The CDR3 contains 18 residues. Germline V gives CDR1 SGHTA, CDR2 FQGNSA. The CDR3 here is CASSLAPWTGWGIAEAFF. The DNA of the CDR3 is TGTGCCAGCAGCTTAGCGCCCTGGACAGGGTGGGGGATAGCTGAAGCTTTCTTT.

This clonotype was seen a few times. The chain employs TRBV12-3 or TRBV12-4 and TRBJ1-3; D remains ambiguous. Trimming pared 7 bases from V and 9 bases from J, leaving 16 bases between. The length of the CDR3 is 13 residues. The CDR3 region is CASTAQPLGTIYF. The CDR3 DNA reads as TGTGCCAGCACGGCCCAACCATTAGGCACCATATATTTT.

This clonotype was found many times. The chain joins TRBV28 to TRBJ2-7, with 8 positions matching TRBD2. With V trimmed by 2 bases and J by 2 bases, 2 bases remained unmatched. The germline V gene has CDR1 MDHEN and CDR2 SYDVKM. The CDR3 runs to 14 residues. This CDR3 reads CASSLGLAPYEQYF. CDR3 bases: TGTGCCAGCAGTTTAGGACTAGCTCCCTACGAGCAGTACTTC.

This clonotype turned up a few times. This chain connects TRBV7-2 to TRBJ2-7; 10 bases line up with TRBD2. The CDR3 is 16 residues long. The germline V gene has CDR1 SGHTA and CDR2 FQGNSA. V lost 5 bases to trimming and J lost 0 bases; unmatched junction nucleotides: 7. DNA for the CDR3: TGTGCCAGCAGCACGCGGCTAGCGGGAGTCTCCTACGAGCAGTACTTC. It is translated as CASSTRLAGVSYEQYF. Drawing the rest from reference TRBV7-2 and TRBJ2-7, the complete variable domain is GAGVSQSPSNKVTEKGKDVELRCDPISGHTALYWYRQSLGQGLEFLIYFQGNSAPDKSGLPSDRFSAERTGGSVSTLTIQRTQQEDSAVYLCASSTRLAGVSYEQYFGPGTRLTVT.

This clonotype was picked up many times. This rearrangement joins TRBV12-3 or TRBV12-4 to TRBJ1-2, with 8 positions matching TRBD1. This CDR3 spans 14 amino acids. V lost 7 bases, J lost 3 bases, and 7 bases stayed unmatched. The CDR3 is CASTRTGWDYGYTF. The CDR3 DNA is TGTGCCAGCACCAGGACAGGGTGGGACTATGGCTACACCTTC.

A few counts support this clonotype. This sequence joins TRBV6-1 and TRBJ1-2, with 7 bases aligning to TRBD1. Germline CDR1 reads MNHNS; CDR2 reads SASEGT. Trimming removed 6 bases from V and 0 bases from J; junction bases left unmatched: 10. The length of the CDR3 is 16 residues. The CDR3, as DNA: TGTGCCAGCAGCATTCATGGGACAGAACCTAACTATGGCTACACCTTC. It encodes CASSIHGTEPNYGYTF.

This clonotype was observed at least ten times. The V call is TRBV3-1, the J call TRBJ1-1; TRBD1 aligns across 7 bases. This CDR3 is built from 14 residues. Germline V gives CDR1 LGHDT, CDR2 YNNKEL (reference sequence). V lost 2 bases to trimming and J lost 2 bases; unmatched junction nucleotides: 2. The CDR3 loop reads CASSQTGVNTEAFF. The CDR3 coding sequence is TGTGCCAGCAGCCAAACAGGGGTAAACACTGAAGCTTTCTTT.

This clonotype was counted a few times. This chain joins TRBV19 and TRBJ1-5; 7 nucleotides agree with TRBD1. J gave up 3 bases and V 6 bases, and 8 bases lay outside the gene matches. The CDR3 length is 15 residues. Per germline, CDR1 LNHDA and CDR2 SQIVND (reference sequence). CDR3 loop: CASRQPGQINQPQHF. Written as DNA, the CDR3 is TGTGCCAGTAGGCAACCGGGACAGATCAATCAGCCCCAGCATTTT.

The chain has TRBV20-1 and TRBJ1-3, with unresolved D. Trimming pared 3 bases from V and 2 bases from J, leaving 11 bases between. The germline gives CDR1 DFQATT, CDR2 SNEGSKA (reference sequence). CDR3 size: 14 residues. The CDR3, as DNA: TGCAGTGCTAGCCCTCCCGGGACTGGAAACACCATATATTTT. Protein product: CSASPPGTGNTIYF.

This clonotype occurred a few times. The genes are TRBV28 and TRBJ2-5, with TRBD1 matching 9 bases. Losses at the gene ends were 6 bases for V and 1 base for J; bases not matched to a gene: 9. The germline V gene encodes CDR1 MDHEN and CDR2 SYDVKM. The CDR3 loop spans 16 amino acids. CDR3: CASSGGTGWAQETQYF. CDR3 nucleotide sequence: TGTGCCAGCAGCGGCGGGACAGGGTGGGCCCAAGAGACCCAGTACTTC.